This entry lists 30 T cell receptor beta chains sequenced from one sample in a study of T cell responses to AZD1222 COVID-19 vaccine. The data were produced by immunoSEQ multiplex PCR, yet TCRdb's version contains in-frame clones alone and is incomplete. In the table there are fewer than 200,000 clones, around 90% of which are singletons. The sample consisted of peripheral blood, taken on day 0 of AZD1222 vaccination. These receptors all come from an adult in good health.

This chain links TRBV7-8 with TRBJ2-7; 12 bases align to TRBD2. The germline gives CDR1 SGHVS, CDR2 FQNEAQ. With 5 bases clipped from V and 4 bases from J, the junction kept 6 bases outside the gene matches. The CDR3 consists of 15 residues. CDR3 nucleotide sequence: TGTGCCAGCAGCGTGACTAGCGGGAGTATGTACGAGCAGTACTTC. It yields the protein CASSVTSGSMYEQYF.

Worth noting for this clone: The sample has other DNA sequences that encode this CDR3 too. The chain uses TRBV5-1 and TRBJ1-2, with D possibly matching TRBD1 (5 bases). The CDR3 runs to 13 residues. Germline values: CDR1 SGHRS, CDR2 YFSETQ. V lost 2 bases to trimming and J lost 3 bases, with 8 bases between them. The CDR3 reads CASSFGTDYGYTF. CDR3 sequence (DNA): TGCGCCAGCAGCTTCGGGACGGACTATGGCTACACCTTC.

V and J are TRBV23-1 and TRBJ2-3; TRBD2 agrees at 8 bases. TRBV23-1 is noted as an ORF with a role that remains uncertain. The CDR3 is made up of 17 amino acids. Losses at the gene ends were 3 bases for V and 2 bases for J; bases not matched to a gene: 10. The CDR3 loop is CASSHPPPGLVTDTQYF. The CDR3 DNA follows: TGCGCCAGCAGTCACCCTCCCCCGGGACTAGTCACAGATACGCAGTATTTT.

The CDR3 sequence is CASSYSTRPPSFGYTF. The CDR3 coding sequence is TGTGCCAGCAGTTACTCGACACGGCCTCCCTCGTTCGGCTACACCTTC. The V call is TRBV6-5, the J call TRBJ1-2, with D uncertain. V was cut by 0 bases and J by 8 bases, with 19 bases left in between. CDR3 length: 16 residues. Germline V gives CDR1 MNHEY, CDR2 SVGAGI.

The chain carries TRBV30 and TRBJ1-1; D call uncertain. Per germline, CDR1 GTSNPN and CDR2 SVGIG (reference sequence). The CDR3 loop spans 12 amino acids. Trimming pared 0 bases from V and 6 bases from J, leaving 8 bases between. The DNA for the CDR3 is TGTGCCTGGAGTGTCCGAGGTTCTGAAGCTTTCTTT. Protein: CAWSVRGSEAFF.

The chain couples TRBV19 to TRBJ1-5; D ambiguous. CDR3 length equals 14 residues. Germline V gene sequence: CDR1 LNHDA, CDR2 SQIVND (reference sequence). With 2 bases removed from V and 3 bases from J, the gap between germline ends came to 8 bases. Here the CDR3 reads CASSIFTTNQPQHF. CDR3 nucleotide sequence: TGTGCCAGTAGTATATTTACTACCAATCAGCCCCAGCATTTT.

V and J are TRBV27 and TRBJ1-4; tentative D call: TRBD1 (5 bases). Germline assignment: CDR1 MNHEY and CDR2 SMNVEV (reference sequence). Trimming took off 4 bases at V and 5 bases at J, with 11 bases between the two ends. The CDR3 runs 14 residues. CDR3 in DNA: TGTGCCAGCAGTTCAGCCAGGGTGAATGAAAAACTGTTTTTT. Translated: CASSSARVNEKLFF.

Only one count was recorded for this clone. The rearrangement links TRBV6-5 to TRBJ2-7; D may be TRBD1 or TRBD2 (5 bases each). V shed 5 bases and J shed 3 bases, with 17 bases lying between them. Germline-derived CDR1 and CDR2 are MNHEY and SVGAGI. The CDR3 runs to 15 residues. CDR3 residues: CASSPQGTGDYEQYF. Here the CDR3 DNA reads TGTGCCAGCAGTCCACAAGGGACCGGTGACTACGAGCAGTACTTC.

This clone showed up just once. The chain recombines TRBV27 with TRBJ1-1; 10 positions agree with TRBD1. Losses at the gene ends were 4 bases for V and 3 bases for J; bases not matched to a gene: 5. Germline values: CDR1 MNHEY, CDR2 SMNVEV (reference sequence). This CDR3 spans 15 amino acids. Here the CDR3 DNA reads TGTGCCAGCAGTTCCCCGACAGGGGGCTACACTGAAGCTTTCTTT. Residues: CASSSPTGGYTEAFF.

The chain has TRBV6-5 and TRBJ1-6; D is unresolved. The V end lost 6 bases, the J end lost 8 bases, and 14 bases lay between the germline ends. From germline, CDR1 is MNHEY and CDR2 SVGAGI. The CDR3 runs 14 residues. The CDR3 nucleotides are TGTGCCAGCAGGGATGACACGACATATTCACCCCTCCACTTT. It codes for CASRDDTTYSPLHF.

V gene TRBV11-2 combines with J gene TRBJ2-7; the D gene is possibly TRBD2 (5 bases). Germline-derived CDR1 and CDR2 are SGHAT and FQNNGV. This CDR3 region has 17 residues. V lost 5 bases, J lost 2 bases, and 22 bases lay in between. As DNA, the CDR3 is TGTGCCAGCAGCCGCCTTCCCGGGGTTGGGCCGGCCTACGAGCAGTACTTC. Residues: CASSRLPGVGPAYEQYF. The full variable domain, rest sourced from reference TRBV11-2 and TRBJ2-7, is EAGVAQSPRYKIIEKRQSVAFWCNPISGHATLYWYQQILGQGPKLLIQFQNNGVVDDSQLPKDRFSAERLKGVDSTLKIQPAKLEDSAVYLCASSRLPGVGPAYEQYFGPGTRLTVT.

The chain links TRBV7-9 to TRBJ1-4, with D perhaps matching TRBD1 (6 bases). CDR3 length equals 16 residues. Germline V CDR1 and CDR2: SEHNR, FQNEAQ (reference sequence). Trimming stripped 4 bases from V and 2 bases from J, with 14 bases between. The chain's CDR3 is CASSSPGQMTNEKLFF. The CDR3 DNA is TGTGCCAGCAGCTCCCCAGGACAGATGACTAATGAAAAACTGTTTTTT.

CDR3 DNA sequence: TGTGCCAGCAGCCAAATCGAGACCCAGTACTTC. This sequence encodes CASSQIETQYF. The chain is built from TRBV3-1 (or the pseudogene TRBV3-2) and TRBJ2-5; D remains unclear. Germline CDR1 and CDR2: LGHDT and YNNKEL (reference sequence). The germline V and J ends were trimmed by 2 bases and 5 bases, with 3 bases remaining between them. CDR3 length: 11 residues.

The chain carries TRBV29-1 and TRBJ2-1, with a weak D call TRBD1 (5 bases). Germline V gene lookup returns CDR1 SQVTM and CDR2 ANQGSEA. Trimming took off 4 bases at V and 4 bases at J, with 14 bases between the two ends. The CDR3 is 14 residues long. CDR3 in DNA: TGCAGCGTTGCTAGGGGTGGGGAATACAATGAGCAGTTCTTC. Protein: CSVARGGEYNEQFF.

This clone was seen a handful of times. The chain has TRBV4-1 and TRBJ2-7; 9 nucleotides align to TRBD1. The V segment lost 4 bases and the J segment 1 base; nucleotides outside the gene matches: 2. The CDR3 runs to 14 residues. CDR1 and CDR2 from the germline V gene are MGHRA and YSYEKL. CDR3 sequence reads: CASSPGTGSYEQYF. CDR3 nucleotide sequence: TGCGCCAGCAGCCCCGGGACAGGGTCCTACGAGCAGTACTTC.

V and J are TRBV5-1 and TRBJ1-2; a possible D gene is TRBD1 (6 bases). Germline CDR1 and CDR2: SGHRS and YFSETQ. Trimming cost V 1 base and J 5 bases, with 15 bases left between them. The CDR3 extends over 15 amino acids. The CDR3 nucleotides are TGCGCCAGCAGCTTGCTACAGGGTATAAAATATGGCTACACCTTC. Translated: CASSLLQGIKYGYTF.

The CDR3 nucleotides read TGTGCCAGCATCCCCGGCCCTAGCGCTGAAGCTTTCTTT. It specifies CASIPGPSAEAFF. The chain joins TRBV12-3 or TRBV12-4 to TRBJ1-1; D gene ambiguous. This CDR3 has 13 residues. Trimming left V 7 bases short and J 6 bases short, with 15 bases between.

The V call is TRBV4-2, the J call TRBJ1-4, with D perhaps matching TRBD1 (5 bases). V shed 3 bases and J shed 8 bases, with 13 bases lying between them. The germline V gene encodes CDR1 LGHNA and CDR2 YNFKEQ. The CDR3 consists of 14 residues. This CDR3 reads CASSHPGRGEKLFF. CDR3 DNA sequence: TGTGCCAGCAGCCATCCCGGACGGGGGGAAAAACTGTTTTTT.

This chain links TRBV30 with TRBJ1-2; no reliable D call. The CDR3 totals 13 residues. V dropped 0 bases and J dropped 0 bases, with 5 bases sitting between them. Germline V gene lookup returns CDR1 GTSNPN and CDR2 SVGIG (reference sequence). The DNA for the CDR3 is TGTGCCTGGAGTGTAACGGCTAACTATGGCTACACCTTC. This sequence encodes CAWSVTANYGYTF.

The chain employs TRBV10-1 and TRBJ1-2, with D unresolved. Trimming removed 5 bases at V and 0 bases at J, with 7 bases between. The germline gives CDR1 WNHNN, CDR2 SYGVQD (reference sequence). The CDR3 totals 13 residues. This CDR3 is CASSQDTNYGYTF. The CDR3 DNA reads as TGCGCCAGCAGTCAGGATACTAACTATGGCTACACCTTC.

J is TRBJ2-1 and V is TRBV7-3; D uncertain. CDR3 length: 15 amino acids. The V end was cut by 2 bases, the J end by 0 bases, with 8 bases between. Per the germline V gene, CDR1 is SGHTA and CDR2 is FQGTGA. The CDR3 DNA is TGTGCCAGCAGCTTAGCGGCTAGCTCCTACAATGAGCAGTTCTTC. Residues: CASSLAASSYNEQFF.

This chain links TRBV30 with TRBJ1-5; no definite D call. Trimming pared 2 bases from V and 4 bases from J, leaving 9 bases between. The germline gives CDR1 GTSNPN, CDR2 SVGIG (reference sequence). The CDR3 spans 13 residues. The CDR3 region has the DNA TGTGCCTGGAGTAGGTACGAAAATCAGCCCCAGCATTTT. Translating it yields CAWSRYENQPQHF.

V usage is TRBV6-2 or TRBV6-3 and J usage is TRBJ2-1; D is unresolved. This CDR3 comprises 14 residues. Trimming pared 3 bases from V and 6 bases from J, leaving 12 bases between. CDR1 and CDR2 (germline): MNHEY, SVGEGT. The CDR3 loop is CASSYVGISNEQFF. The CDR3, as DNA: TGTGCCAGCAGTTATGTTGGGATAAGCAATGAGCAGTTCTTC.

This chain joins TRBV2 and TRBJ1-3; D gene uncertain. There are 13 residues in the CDR3. V was trimmed by 6 bases and J by 2 bases, leaving 8 bases between them. Germline CDR1 reads SNHLY; CDR2 reads FYNNEI. The CDR3 region is CASRSGAGNTIYF. CDR3 coding DNA: TGTGCCAGCAGGTCCGGGGCTGGAAACACCATATATTTT.

This chain connects TRBV12-5 to TRBJ1-6, with D maybe TRBD1 (6 bases). The CDR3 runs to 15 residues. Germline CDR1 is LGHNT and CDR2 is FRNRAP. V lost 1 base and J 5 bases, leaving 9 bases between the germline ends. Here the CDR3 DNA reads TGTGCTAGTGGTTTGGCACAGGGAAATAATTCACCCCTCCACTTT. It yields the protein CASGLAQGNNSPLHF.

The chain recombines TRBV11-2 with TRBJ1-4, with 10 bases that match TRBD1. Unmatched junction bases numbered 4, after V lost 5 bases and J lost 7 bases. CDR3 length: 14 residues. Germline values: CDR1 SGHAT, CDR2 FQNNGV. This CDR3 is CASSTGTGVEKLFF. The CDR3 region has the DNA TGTGCCAGCAGCACCGGGACAGGGGTTGAAAAACTGTTTTTT.

The rearrangement joins TRBV3-1 (or the pseudogene TRBV3-2) to TRBJ2-3; 9 nucleotides line up with TRBD2. CDR3 length: 16 amino acids. J gave up 6 bases and V 5 bases, and 12 bases lay outside the gene matches. Germline V gene lookup returns CDR1 LGHDT and CDR2 YNNKEL (reference sequence). This CDR3 is CASSWGAGGGGDTQYF. CDR3 DNA: TGTGCCAGCAGCTGGGGAGCGGGGGGCGGTGGGGATACGCAGTATTTT.

The chain recombines TRBV7-9 with TRBJ2-1; perhaps TRBD1 as D (6 bases). The CDR3 is 16 residues long. Germline V gives CDR1 SEHNR, CDR2 FQNEAQ (reference sequence). V was pared by 5 bases and J by 0 bases, with 14 bases between. DNA for the CDR3: TGTGCCAGCAGCCCACAGGGTACTAGCTCCTACAATGAGCAGTTCTTC. This gives the protein CASSPQGTSSYNEQFF.

This clone has a handful of counts. The V call is TRBV2, the J call TRBJ1-6; tentative D call: TRBD1 (6 bases). V shed 6 bases and J shed 8 bases, with 14 bases lying between them. The CDR3 totals 14 residues. CDR1 and CDR2 (germline): SNHLY, FYNNEI. In nucleotides, the CDR3 is TGTGCCAGCAGCACGGCAGGGGATTATTCACCCCTCCACTTT. It is translated as CASSTAGDYSPLHF.

The chain is built from TRBV11-2 and TRBJ2-5; D is ambiguous. The V gene's germline CDR1 is SGHAT and CDR2 FQNNGV. V dropped 0 bases and J dropped 3 bases, with 11 bases sitting between them. The CDR3 consists of 15 residues. CDR3 sequence: CASSLDNGSKETQYF. CDR3 sequence (DNA): TGTGCCAGCAGCTTAGATAATGGCTCAAAAGAGACCCAGTACTTC.